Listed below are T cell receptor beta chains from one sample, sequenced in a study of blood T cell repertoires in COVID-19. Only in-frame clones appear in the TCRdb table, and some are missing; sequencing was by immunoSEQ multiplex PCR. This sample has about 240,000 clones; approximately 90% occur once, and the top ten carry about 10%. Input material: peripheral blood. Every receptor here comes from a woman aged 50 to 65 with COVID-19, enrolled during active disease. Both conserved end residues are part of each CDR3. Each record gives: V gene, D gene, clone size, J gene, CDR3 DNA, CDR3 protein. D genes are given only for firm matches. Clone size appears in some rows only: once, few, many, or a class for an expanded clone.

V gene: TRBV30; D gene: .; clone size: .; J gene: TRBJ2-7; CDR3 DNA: TGTGCCTGGAGTGTGGCGGAGAGCTACGAGCAGTACTTC; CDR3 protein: CAWSVAESYEQYF
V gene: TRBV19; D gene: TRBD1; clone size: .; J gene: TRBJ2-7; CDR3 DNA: TGTGCCAGTAGTCCAACCGGGACAGATCTTTACGAGCAGTACTTC; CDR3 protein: CASSPTGTDLYEQYF
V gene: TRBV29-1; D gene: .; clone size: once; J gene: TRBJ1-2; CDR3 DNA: TGCAGCGTTGAAGCGGAGCTAGGCTATGGCTACACCTTC; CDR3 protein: CSVEAELGYGYTF
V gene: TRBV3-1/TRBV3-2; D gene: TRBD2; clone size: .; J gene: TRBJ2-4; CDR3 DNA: TGTGCCAGCAGCCCAAGCGGGACTCTAGCCAAAAACATTCAGTACTTC; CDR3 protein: CASSPSGTLAKNIQYF
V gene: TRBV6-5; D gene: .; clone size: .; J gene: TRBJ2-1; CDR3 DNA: TGTGCCAGCAGTTACAGGGGTTTGGGTGGGATCAATGAGCAGTTCTTC; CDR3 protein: CASSYRGLGGINEQFF
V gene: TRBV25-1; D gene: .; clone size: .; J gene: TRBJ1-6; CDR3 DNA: TGTGCCTCCCAGACGGGGGTTAGCTCCTATAATTCACCCCTCCACTTT; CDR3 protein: CASQTGVSSYNSPLHF
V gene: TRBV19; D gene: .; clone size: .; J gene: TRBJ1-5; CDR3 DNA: TGTGCCAGTAGTAGGCTTTCGGGGATCGGCAATCAGCCCCAGCATTTT; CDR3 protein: CASSRLSGIGNQPQHF
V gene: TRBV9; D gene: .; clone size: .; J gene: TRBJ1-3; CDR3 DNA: TGTGCCAGCAGCCCGGGACATGGGAACACCATATATTTT; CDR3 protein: CASSPGHGNTIYF
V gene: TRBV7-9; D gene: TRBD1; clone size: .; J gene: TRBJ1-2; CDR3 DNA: TGTGCCAGCAGCTTAGTTACAGGGGGGGATGGCTACACCTTC; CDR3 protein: CASSLVTGGDGYTF
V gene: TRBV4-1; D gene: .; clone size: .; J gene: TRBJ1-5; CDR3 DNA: TGCGCCAGCAGCCAAGATTATGTCAGGGGCCTTAGCAATCAGCCCCAGCATTTT; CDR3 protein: CASSQDYVRGLSNQPQHF
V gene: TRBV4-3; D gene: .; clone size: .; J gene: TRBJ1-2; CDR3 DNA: TGCGCCAGCAGCCATCCGGGTGGTGGCTACACCTTC; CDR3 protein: CASSHPGGGYTF
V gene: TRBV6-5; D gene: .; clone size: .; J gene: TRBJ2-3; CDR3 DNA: TGTGCCAGCACCCTACAGGTTACGCAGTATTTT; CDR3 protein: CASTLQVTQYF
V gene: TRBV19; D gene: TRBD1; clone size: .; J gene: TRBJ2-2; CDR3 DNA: TGTGCCAGTAGTATAGTTGCCCGGACAGGGTACACCGGGGAGCTGTTTTTT; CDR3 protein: CASSIVARTGYTGELFF
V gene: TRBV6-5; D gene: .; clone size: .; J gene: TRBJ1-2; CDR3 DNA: TGTGCCAGCAGTCCCGACCCCGGGGTATGGGGCTACACCTTC; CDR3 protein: CASSPDPGVWGYTF
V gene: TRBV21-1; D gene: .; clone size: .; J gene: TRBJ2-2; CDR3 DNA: TGTGCCAGCCCCGAGGACAGGGAAGCCGGGGAGCTGTTTTTT; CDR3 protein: CASPEDREAGELFF
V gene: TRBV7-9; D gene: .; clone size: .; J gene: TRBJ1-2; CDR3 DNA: TGTGCCAGCAGCTTAGCCTCCGGGTTGGGTGAAGGCGGCTACACCTTC; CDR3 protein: CASSLASGLGEGGYTF
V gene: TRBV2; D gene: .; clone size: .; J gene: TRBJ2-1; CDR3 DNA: TGTGCCAGCAGTGATATGGGGCTACGACCACAGAATGAGCAGTTCTTC; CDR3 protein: CASSDMGLRPQNEQFF
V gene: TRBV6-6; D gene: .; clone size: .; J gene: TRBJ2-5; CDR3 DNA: TGTGCCAGCAGTTACGGCGAGACCCAGTACTTC; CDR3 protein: CASSYGETQYF
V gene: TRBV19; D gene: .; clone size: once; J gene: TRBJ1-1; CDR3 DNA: TGTGCCAGTAGTAGCGGGGACCAACTGGTGGCTTTCTTT; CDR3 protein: CASSSGDQLVAFF
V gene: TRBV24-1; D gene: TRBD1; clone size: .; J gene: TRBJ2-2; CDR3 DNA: TGTGCCACCAGTGACATCCGGGACAGGGGTCATACCCCTCATCGTGCGAACACCGGGGAGCTGTTTTTT; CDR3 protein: CATSDIRDRGHTPHRANTGELFF
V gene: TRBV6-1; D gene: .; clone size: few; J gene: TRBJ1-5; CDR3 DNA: TGTGCCAGCAGTGAAGGGGAGGGGACGAGGCAGCCCCAGCATTTT; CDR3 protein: CASSEGEGTRQPQHF
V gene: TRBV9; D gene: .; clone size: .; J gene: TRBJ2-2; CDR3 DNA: TGTGCCAGCAGCGTAAATACAGGGTCCACCGGGGAGCTGTTTTTT; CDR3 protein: CASSVNTGSTGELFF
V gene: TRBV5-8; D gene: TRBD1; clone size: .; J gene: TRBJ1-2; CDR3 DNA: TGTGCCAGCAGCTTTTCCCAGGGGGCTTATGGCTACACCTTC; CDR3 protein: CASSFSQGAYGYTF
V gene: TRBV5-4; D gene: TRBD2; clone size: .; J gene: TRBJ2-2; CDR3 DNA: TGTGCCAGCAGCGTCCTTGCGGGGGGGCCTGGCGGGGAGCTGTTTTTT; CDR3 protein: CASSVLAGGPGGELFF
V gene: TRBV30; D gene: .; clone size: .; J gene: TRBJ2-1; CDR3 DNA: TGTGCCTGGAGCCCTGGGGCCGCGGACAATGAGCAGTTCTTC; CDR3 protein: CAWSPGAADNEQFF
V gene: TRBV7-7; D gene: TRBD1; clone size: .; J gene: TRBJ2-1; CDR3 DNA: TGTGCCAGCAGCCTAGGGACAGGGATCGATGAGCAGTTCTTC; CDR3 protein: CASSLGTGIDEQFF
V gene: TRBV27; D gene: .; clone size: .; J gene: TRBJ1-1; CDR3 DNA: TGTGCCAGCACCACGCACATGAACACTGAAGCTTTCTTT; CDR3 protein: CASTTHMNTEAFF
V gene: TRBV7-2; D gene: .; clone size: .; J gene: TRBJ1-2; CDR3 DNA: TGTGCCAGCAGCCCCGCCCGTGCGAAGCTTAACTATGGCTACACCTTC; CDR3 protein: CASSPARAKLNYGYTF
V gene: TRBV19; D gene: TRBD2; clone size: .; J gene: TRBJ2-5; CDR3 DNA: TGTGCCTCAGGGGACGGGAGGGCCCAGTACTTC; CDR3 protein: CASGDGRAQYF
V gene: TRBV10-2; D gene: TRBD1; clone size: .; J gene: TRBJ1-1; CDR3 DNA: TGCGCCAGCAGTGCCTGGGGACAGGTGGCGAACACTGAAGCTTTCTTT; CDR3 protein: CASSAWGQVANTEAFF
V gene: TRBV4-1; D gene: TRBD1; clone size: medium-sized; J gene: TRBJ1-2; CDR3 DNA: TGCGCCAGCAGCCAAGATCGGGACAGGTACTACACCTTC; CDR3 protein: CASSQDRDRYYTF
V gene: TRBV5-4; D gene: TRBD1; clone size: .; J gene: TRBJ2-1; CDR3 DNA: TGTGCCAGCAGCCCATGGACAGGGCCCCATGAGCAGTTCTTC; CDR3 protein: CASSPWTGPHEQFF
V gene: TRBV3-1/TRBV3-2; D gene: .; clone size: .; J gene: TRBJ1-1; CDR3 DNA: TGTGCCAGCAGCCAAGAAGGACTTTTGAACACTGAAGCTTTCTTT; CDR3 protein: CASSQEGLLNTEAFF
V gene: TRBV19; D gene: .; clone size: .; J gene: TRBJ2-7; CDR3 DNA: TGTGCCAGTAGTATGCGGTTGGCAGCCCCTCTCTCTCCCTCCTACGAGCAGTACTTC; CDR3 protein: CASSMRLAAPLSPSYEQYF
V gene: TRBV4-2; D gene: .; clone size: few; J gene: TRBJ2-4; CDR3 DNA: TGTGCCAGCAGCCAAGACCTCCCAGCCAAAAACATTCAGTACTTC; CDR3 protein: CASSQDLPAKNIQYF
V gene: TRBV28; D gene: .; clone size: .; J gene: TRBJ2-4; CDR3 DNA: TGTGCCAGCAGTACAGGACGTCGGGCCAAAAACATTCAGTACTTC; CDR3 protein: CASSTGRRAKNIQYF
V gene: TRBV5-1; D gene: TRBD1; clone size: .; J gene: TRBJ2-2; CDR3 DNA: TGCGCCAGCAGCTTGGATAGAAGGGGGCGCGCCGGGGAGCTGTTTTTT; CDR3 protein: CASSLDRRGRAGELFF
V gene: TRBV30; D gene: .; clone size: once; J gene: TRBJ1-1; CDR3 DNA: TGTGCCTGGAGTGTACGGAAGGCTAGCCTGGGGTACACTGAAGCTTTCTTT; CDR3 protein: CAWSVRKASLGYTEAFF
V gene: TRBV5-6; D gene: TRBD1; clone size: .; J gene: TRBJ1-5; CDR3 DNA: TGTGCCAGCAGCTTACAGGGGGAACAGCCCCAGCATTTT; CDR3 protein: CASSLQGEQPQHF
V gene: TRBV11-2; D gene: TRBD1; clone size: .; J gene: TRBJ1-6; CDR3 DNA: TGTGCCAGCAGCCATCCAAGGGACAGGGGCTATAATTCACCCCTCCACTTT; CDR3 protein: CASSHPRDRGYNSPLHF
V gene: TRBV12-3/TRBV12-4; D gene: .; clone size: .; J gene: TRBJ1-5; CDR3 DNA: TGTGCCAGCAGCGAGAGCGTCGGGCAGCCCCAGCATTTT; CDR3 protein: CASSESVGQPQHF
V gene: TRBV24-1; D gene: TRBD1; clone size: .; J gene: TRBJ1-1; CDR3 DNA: TGTGCCACCAGTGCGTCCAGGGGGACTGAAGCTTTCTTT; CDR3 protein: CATSASRGTEAFF
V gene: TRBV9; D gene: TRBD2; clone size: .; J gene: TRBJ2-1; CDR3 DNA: TGTGCCAGCAGCATCGGGGGGGCTCCCTACAATGAGCAGTTCTTC; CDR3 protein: CASSIGGAPYNEQFF
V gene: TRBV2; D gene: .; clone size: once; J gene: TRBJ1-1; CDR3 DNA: TGTGCCAGCAGTGGGGAGTCCACTGAAGCTTTCTTT; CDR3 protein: CASSGESTEAFF
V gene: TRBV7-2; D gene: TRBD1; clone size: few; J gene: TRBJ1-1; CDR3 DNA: TGTGCCAGCAGCTTAGGCAGGGGGCTGCCGAGTACTGAAGCTTTCTTT; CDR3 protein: CASSLGRGLPSTEAFF
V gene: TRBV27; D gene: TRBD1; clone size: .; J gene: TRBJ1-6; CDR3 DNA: TGTGCCAGCAGTTATATTAAAGGGGGGACAGTGCCCCTCTCCTATAATTCACCCCTCCACTTT; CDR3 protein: CASSYIKGGTVPLSYNSPLHF
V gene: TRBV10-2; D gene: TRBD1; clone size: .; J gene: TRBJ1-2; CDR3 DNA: TGCGCCAGCAGTGAGTCGCGCGGACAGGGGGTAGGCTACACCTTC; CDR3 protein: CASSESRGQGVGYTF
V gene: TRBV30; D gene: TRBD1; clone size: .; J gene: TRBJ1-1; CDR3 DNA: TGTGCCTGGTTCCACAGGGGCCGGGGCCCTATTGGTGAAGCTTTCTTT; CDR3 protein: CAWFHRGRGPIGEAFF
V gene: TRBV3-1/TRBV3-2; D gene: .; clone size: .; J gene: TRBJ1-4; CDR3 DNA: TGTGCCAGCAGCCAGCGGAATAACGAAAAACTGTTTTTT; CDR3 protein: CASSQRNNEKLFF
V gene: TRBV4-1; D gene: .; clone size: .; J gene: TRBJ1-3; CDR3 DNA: TGCGCCAGCAGCCCGTCAGGGAAAGGAAACACCATATATTTT; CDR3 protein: CASSPSGKGNTIYF
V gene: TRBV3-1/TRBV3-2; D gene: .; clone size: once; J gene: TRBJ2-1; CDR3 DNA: TGTGCCAGCAGCCAAGCCTCAGGGTATGGTGAGCAGTTCTTC; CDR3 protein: CASSQASGYGEQFF
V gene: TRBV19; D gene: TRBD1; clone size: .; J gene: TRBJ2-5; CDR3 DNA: TGTGCCAGTAGTTTGAGACAGGGGGTTGAGGAGACCCAGTACTTC; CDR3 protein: CASSLRQGVEETQYF
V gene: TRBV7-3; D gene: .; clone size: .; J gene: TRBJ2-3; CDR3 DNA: TGTGCCAGCAGCTCGCCGGGACTTGGCACAGATACGCAGTATTTT; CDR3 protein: CASSSPGLGTDTQYF